The subject of this entry is one TCR beta chain. The antigen remains unidentified. This sample was included in a study of blood T cells in healthy people across ages. A second PCR, run for about 6 to 12 cycles, used a sample-barcoded 5' primer plus a J-beta primer mix. TCRdb processed the 5' RACE reads anew with MiXCR; each CDR3 protein has one entry. This table holds nearly 800,000 distinct CDR3 sequences, approximately 25% found once. General study points: The diversity estimates, figures obtained from one million T cells, were considered underestimates.

This sample was shared with a second study, whose subject was T cells of mothers and their children. That study adds: Three healthy Caucasian mothers gave samples, and so did their six children.

The receptor was derived from a boy younger than 18 in good health. Source material: blood.

Here the CDR3 DNA reads TGCAGTGCTAGTAACTCTAGGGACTACGAGCAGTACTTC. This sequence encodes CSASNSRDYEQYF. V usage is TRBV20-1 and J usage is TRBJ2-7; D call uncertain. Germline CDR1 reads DFQATT; CDR2 reads SNEGSKA (reference sequence). The CDR3 spans 13 residues. Trimming removed 3 bases from V and 3 bases from J, with 12 bases in between.